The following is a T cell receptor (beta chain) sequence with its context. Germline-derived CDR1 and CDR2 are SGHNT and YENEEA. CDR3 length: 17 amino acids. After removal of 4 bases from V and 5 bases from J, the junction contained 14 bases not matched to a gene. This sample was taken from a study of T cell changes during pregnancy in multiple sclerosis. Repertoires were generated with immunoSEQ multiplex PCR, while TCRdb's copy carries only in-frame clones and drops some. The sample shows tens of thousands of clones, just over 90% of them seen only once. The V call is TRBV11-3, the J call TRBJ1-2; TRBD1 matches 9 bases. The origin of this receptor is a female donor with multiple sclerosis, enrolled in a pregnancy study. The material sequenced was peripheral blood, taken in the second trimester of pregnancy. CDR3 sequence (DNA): TGTGCCAGCAGCTCGACCGGGACAGGGAGGAATGTGTATGGCTACACCTTC. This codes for CASSSTGTGRNVYGYTF.